One and the same sample provided the 11 T cell receptor beta chains below, sequenced in a study of blood T cells in healthy people across ages. Using a J-beta primer mix together with a sample-barcoded 5' primer, a second PCR was run for about 6 to 11 cycles. In TCRdb, the 5' RACE reads were re-called with MiXCR into one record per CDR3 protein. The data contain around 650,000 distinct CDR3 sequences, approximately 31% of them singletons. Sequencing was done on a sample of blood. These TCRs come from a woman of 80 years or more in good health.

This clonotype was seen more than once but under ten times. A read error may explain this, as a much larger clone is one base away. The genes are TRBV5-1 and TRBJ2-1; D is unresolved. The V and J ends lost 3 bases and 7 bases respectively, with 17 bases between them. Germline-derived CDR1 and CDR2 are SGHRS and YFSETQ. This CDR3 comprises 15 residues. This CDR3 is CASSSGPLGENEQFF. As DNA, the CDR3 is TGCGCCAGCAGCTCCGGACCCCTAGGTGAGAATGAGCAGTTCTTC.

Turning to this clonotype: This may stem from a read error, because a much larger clone lies one nucleotide away. The chain is built from TRBV20-1 and TRBJ2-5; D might be TRBD1 (6 bases). Germline V lookup: CDR1 DFQATT, CDR2 SNEGSKA (reference sequence). The CDR3 sequence is 12 residues long. CDR3 residues: CNATTGWETQYF. The CDR3, as DNA: TGCAATGCAACTACAGGGTGGGAGACCCAGTACTTC.

This clonotype was seen ten or more times. The V call is TRBV7-2, the J call TRBJ2-7, with D maybe TRBD2 (6 bases). V was cut by 0 bases and J by 4 bases, with 10 bases left in between. The germline V gene encodes CDR1 SGHTA and CDR2 FQGNSA. This CDR3 region has 14 residues. The CDR3 region has the DNA TGTGCCAGCAGCTTAGCGCTGGGGGGTTACGAGCAGTACTTC. It specifies CASSLALGGYEQYF.

Ten or more counts support this clonotype. V and J are TRBV7-9 and TRBJ2-7, with a weak D call TRBD2 (5 bases). This CDR3 region has 15 residues. The V gene lost 5 bases and the J gene lost 6 bases, with 20 bases spanning the gap. From germline, CDR1 is SEHNR and CDR2 FQNEAQ (reference sequence). In nucleotides, the CDR3 is TGTGCCAGCAGCCAACCCGGGCTTGGAGGAGGCGAGCAGTACTTC. It specifies CASSQPGLGGGEQYF.

On this clonotype itself: A much larger clonotype is one base distant, so this may be a read error. CDR3 loop: CASSPTGTGCEQYF. The CDR3 DNA reads TGTGCCAGCAGCCCGACAGGGACTGGCTGCGAGCAGTACTTC. V and J are TRBV7-2 and TRBJ2-7; TRBD1 might be the D (7 bases). The CDR3 loop spans 14 amino acids. CDR1 is SGHTA, CDR2 FQGNSA, per germline. V lost 5 bases and J 6 bases, leaving 17 bases between the germline ends. Based on the CDR3 plus reference TRBV7-2 and TRBJ2-7, the full variable domain is GAGVSQSPSNKVTEKGKDVELRCDPISGHTALYWYRQSLGQGLEFLIYFQGNSAPDKSGLPSDRFSAERTGGSVSTLTIQRTQQEDSAVYLCASSPTGTGCEQYFGPGTRLTVT.

This clonotype was picked up a small number of times. This chain uses TRBV20-1 with TRBJ2-3, with 7 bases that match TRBD2. With V trimmed by 2 bases and J by 6 bases, 8 bases remained unmatched. The CDR3 is 14 amino acids. CDR1 and CDR2 (germline): DFQATT, SNEGSKA (reference sequence). The CDR3 nucleotides are TGCAGTGCTAGACATTTGGGGGGGGATGATACGCAGTATTTT. Its translation is CSARHLGGDDTQYF.

The CDR3 protein is CASSPQVMNTEAFF. CDR3 DNA sequence: TGTGCCAGCAGCCCACAGGTGATGAACACTGAAGCTTTCTTT. This chain links TRBV7-9 with TRBJ1-1, with TRBD1 as a possible D gene (5 bases). Trimming left V 5 bases short and J 0 bases short, with 10 bases between. Germline V lookup: CDR1 SEHNR, CDR2 FQNEAQ (reference sequence). The CDR3 covers 14 residues.

This clonotype turned up a few times. This chain joins TRBV3-1 and TRBJ1-5; D gene uncertain. V dropped 1 base and J dropped 7 bases, with 11 bases sitting between them. Looked up from germline, CDR1 is LGHDT and CDR2 is YNNKEL (reference sequence). The CDR3 runs to 14 residues. This CDR3 is CASSQAGMSQPQHF. The CDR3 nucleotides are TGTGCCAGCAGCCAAGCAGGAATGTCGCAGCCCCAGCATTTT.

This clonotype was counted ten times or more. This chain joins TRBV5-1 and TRBJ2-5; TRBD2 might be the D (6 bases). The CDR3 consists of 14 residues. CDR1 is SGHRS and CDR2 is YFSETQ in the germline V gene. V lost 2 bases and J 2 bases, leaving 10 bases between the germline ends. The CDR3 protein is CASSFLGGQETQYF. In nucleotides, the CDR3 is TGCGCCAGCAGCTTTCTCGGGGGTCAAGAGACCCAGTACTTC.

In its sample, this clonotype was seen many times. V gene TRBV7-2 combines with J gene TRBJ2-3; 12 bases fit TRBD2. The CDR3 has 18 residues. Germline loops: CDR1 SGHTA, CDR2 FQGNSA. J was trimmed by 2 bases and V by 1 base; bases with no gene match: 7. CDR3 residues: CASSLGLAGGRDTDTQYF. CDR3 nucleotides: TGTGCCAGCAGCTTAGGCCTAGCGGGGGGGCGAGACACAGATACGCAGTATTTT.

This clonotype has a handful of counts. A read error is possible here, since a much larger clone lies one base away. V is TRBV6-1 and J is TRBJ2-3, with D possibly being TRBD2 (7 bases). This CDR3 is 14 amino acids long. Germline V gene data show CDR1 as MNHNS and CDR2 as SASEGT. V lost 6 bases to trimming and J lost 4 bases, with 14 bases between them. The CDR3 nucleotides read TGTGCCAGCAGGTTACGGGGGGCCGCAGATACGCAGTATTTT. Encoded protein: CASRLRGAADTQYF.